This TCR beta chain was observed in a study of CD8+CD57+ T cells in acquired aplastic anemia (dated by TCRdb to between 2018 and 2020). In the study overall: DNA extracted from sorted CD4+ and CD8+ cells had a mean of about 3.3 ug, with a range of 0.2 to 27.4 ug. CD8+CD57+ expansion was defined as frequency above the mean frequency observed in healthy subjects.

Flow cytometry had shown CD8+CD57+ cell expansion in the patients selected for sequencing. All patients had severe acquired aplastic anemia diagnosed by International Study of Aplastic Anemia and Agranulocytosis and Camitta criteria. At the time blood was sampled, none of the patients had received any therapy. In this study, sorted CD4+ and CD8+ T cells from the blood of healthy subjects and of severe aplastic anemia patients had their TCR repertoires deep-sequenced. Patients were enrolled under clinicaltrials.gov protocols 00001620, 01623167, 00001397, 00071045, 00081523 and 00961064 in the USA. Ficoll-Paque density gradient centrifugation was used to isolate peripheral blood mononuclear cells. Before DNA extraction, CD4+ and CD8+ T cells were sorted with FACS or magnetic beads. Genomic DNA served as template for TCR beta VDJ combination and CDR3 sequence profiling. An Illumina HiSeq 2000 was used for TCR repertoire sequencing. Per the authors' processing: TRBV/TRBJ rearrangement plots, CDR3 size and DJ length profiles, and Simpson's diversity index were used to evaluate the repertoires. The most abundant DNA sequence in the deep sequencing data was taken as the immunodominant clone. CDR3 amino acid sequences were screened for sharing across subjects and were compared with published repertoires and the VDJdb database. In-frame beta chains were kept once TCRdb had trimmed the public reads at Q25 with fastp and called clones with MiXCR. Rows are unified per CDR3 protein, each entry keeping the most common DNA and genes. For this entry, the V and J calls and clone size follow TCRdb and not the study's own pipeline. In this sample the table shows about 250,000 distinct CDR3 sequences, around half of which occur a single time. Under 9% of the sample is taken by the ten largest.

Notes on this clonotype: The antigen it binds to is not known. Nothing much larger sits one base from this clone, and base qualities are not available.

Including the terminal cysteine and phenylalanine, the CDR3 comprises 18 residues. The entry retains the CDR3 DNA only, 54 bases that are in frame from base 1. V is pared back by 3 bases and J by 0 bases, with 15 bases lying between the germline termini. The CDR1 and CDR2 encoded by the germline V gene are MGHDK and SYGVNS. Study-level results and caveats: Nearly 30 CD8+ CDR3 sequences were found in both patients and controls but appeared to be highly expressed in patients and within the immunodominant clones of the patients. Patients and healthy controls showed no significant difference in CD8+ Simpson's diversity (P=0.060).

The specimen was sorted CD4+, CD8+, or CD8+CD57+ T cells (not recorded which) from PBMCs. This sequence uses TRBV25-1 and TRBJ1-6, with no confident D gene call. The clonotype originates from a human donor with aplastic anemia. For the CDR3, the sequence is CASSDSSGLCSYNSPLHF. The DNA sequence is TGTGCCAGCAGTGACTCCAGTGGGCTGTGCTCCTATAATTCACCCCTCCACTTT.